The sample holds many counts of the clone carrying this T cell receptor beta chain. The sample originates from a study of Graves' ophthalmopathy and Graves' hyperthyroidism. CDR3 length equals 14 residues. Unmatched junction bases numbered 10, after V lost 4 bases and J lost 7 bases. CDR1 is SEHNR, CDR2 FQNEAQ, per germline (reference sequence). RNA transcripts were the source from which TCR beta CDR3 regions were amplified. Second-round multiplex PCR came after a first-round RT-PCR that employed HTBI primers. TCRdb reprocessed the multiplex PCR reads via MiXCR and lists one record per CDR3 protein. Found here are over a million distinct CDR3 sequences, less than 45% of them singletons; the top ten hold 8.5% to 14%.

The V and J genes are TRBV7-9 and TRBJ2-7; 7 nucleotides line up with TRBD2. Sequencing was performed on peripheral blood or thyroid tissue (not recorded which). This TCR was sampled from an adult man with Graves' hyperthyroidism. In nucleotides, the CDR3 is TGTGCCAGCAGCTCACTCGACGGGGGGATGGAGCAGTACTTC. Translation: CASSSLDGGMEQYF.